This TCR beta chain was sequenced during a study of control samples from healthy donors and cancer patients (dated by TCRdb to the early 2020s). Including cysteine and phenylalanine, the CDR3 has 14 amino acids. The retained sequence is limited to the CDR3, 42 bases, with the frame set at the first base. Libraries came from the immunoSEQ multiplex PCR assay. TCRdb took this table from immuneACCESS and kept in-frame rearrangements with V and J called. Such tables lack part of the clones; where checked against another copy, unresolved V genes explain under half of the gap, and the rest is unexplained. The sample table holds under 85,000 clones, of which 93% were seen once. 1.3% of the sample lies in the top ten. A remark on this clone: The clone's antigen remains unknown. Base-call qualities are not available, and no considerably larger clone is one nucleotide away.

The TCR was taken from a woman in her forties with lung cancer. The rearrangement joined TRBV21-1 to TRBJ2-7; TRBD1 is the table's D call and was not checked against the DNA. TRBV21-1 is a pseudogene segment. The sample was PBMCs. At the DNA level, the sequence is TGTGCCAGCAGCAAAGGGGCCGGTGGGTACGAGCAGTACTTC. It is translated as CASSKGAGGYEQYF.